This TCR beta chain was recovered during a study of graft-versus-host responses after intestinal transplantation. Data came from immunoSEQ multiplex PCR; TCRdb stores just in-frame clones and leaves some out. The sample has tens of thousands of clones, approximately 93% seen once. CDR1 is SGHDT, CDR2 YYEEEE, per germline. The CDR3 runs 13 residues. V lost 1 base to trimming and J lost 12 bases, with 16 bases between them. A note on this clone: The antigen is undetermined.

Study results and limitations: Investigators detected GvH clones in recipient marrow, with some emerging earlier in ileum or blood.

The chain employs TRBV5-6 and TRBJ1-2; no firm D call. The sample in question was PBMCs, obtained 66 days after intestinal transplant. The sequence came from a human patient who received an intestinal transplant, so some T cells may come from the graft donor. CDR3 in DNA: TGTGCCAGCAGCTTGTTGGGTCGGACCTCCAACACCTTC. This codes for CASSLLGRTSNTF.